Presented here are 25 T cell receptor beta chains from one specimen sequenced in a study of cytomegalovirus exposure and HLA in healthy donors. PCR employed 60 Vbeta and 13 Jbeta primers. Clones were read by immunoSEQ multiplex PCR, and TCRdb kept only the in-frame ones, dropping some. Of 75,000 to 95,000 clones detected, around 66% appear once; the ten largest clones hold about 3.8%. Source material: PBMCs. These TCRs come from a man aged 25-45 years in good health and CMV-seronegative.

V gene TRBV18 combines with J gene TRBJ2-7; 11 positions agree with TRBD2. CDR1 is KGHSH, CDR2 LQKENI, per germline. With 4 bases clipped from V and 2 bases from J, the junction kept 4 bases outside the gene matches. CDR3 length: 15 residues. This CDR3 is CASSHSGGAPYEQYF. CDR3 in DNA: TGTGCCAGCTCACATAGCGGGGGGGCTCCCTACGAGCAGTACTTC.

CDR3 DNA sequence: TGTGCCAGCGCGGCCACACCTTTCAATCAGCCCCAGCATTTT. Amino acids: CASAATPFNQPQHF. V usage is TRBV27 and J usage is TRBJ1-5; no reliable D call. Trimming left V 8 bases short and J 3 bases short, with 14 bases between. Per germline, CDR1 MNHEY and CDR2 SMNVEV (reference sequence). The CDR3 loop spans 14 amino acids.

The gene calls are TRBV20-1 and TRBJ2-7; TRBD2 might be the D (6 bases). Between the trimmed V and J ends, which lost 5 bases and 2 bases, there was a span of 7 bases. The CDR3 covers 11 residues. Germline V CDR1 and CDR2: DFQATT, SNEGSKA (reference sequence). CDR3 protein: CSAGGTYEQYF. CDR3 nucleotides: TGCAGTGCTGGGGGGACCTACGAGCAGTACTTC.

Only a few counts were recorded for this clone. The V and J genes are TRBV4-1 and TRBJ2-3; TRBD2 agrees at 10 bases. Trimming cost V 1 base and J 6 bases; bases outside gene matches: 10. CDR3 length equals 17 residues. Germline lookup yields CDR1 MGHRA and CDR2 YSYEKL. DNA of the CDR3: TGCGCCAGCAGCCAAGGGGGAGCGGGGGGGCCTTTTGATACGCAGTATTTT. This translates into CASSQGGAGGPFDTQYF.

CDR3 sequence: CASSLAGQGYEQYF. The CDR3 bases are TGTGCCAGCAGCTTGGCAGGACAGGGGTACGAGCAGTACTTC. This chain uses TRBV5-5 with TRBJ2-7; 9 bases are shared with TRBD1. Germline V gene lookup returns CDR1 SGHKS and CDR2 YYEKEE (reference sequence). V was clipped by 0 bases and J by 4 bases; unmatched bases: 2. The length of the CDR3 is 14 residues.

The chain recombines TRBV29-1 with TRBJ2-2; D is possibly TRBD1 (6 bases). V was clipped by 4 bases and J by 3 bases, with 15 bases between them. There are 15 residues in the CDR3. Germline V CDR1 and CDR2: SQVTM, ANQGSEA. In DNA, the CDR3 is TGCAGCGTTGTCTTTCAGGGGTCGCACACCGGGGAGCTGTTTTTT. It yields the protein CSVVFQGSHTGELFF.

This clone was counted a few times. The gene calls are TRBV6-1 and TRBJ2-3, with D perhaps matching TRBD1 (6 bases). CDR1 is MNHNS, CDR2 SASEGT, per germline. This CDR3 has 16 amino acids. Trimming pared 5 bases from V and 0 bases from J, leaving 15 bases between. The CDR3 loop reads CASSKEQGPSTDTQYF. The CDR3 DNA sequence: TGTGCCAGCAGTAAAGAACAGGGACCTAGCACAGATACGCAGTATTTT.

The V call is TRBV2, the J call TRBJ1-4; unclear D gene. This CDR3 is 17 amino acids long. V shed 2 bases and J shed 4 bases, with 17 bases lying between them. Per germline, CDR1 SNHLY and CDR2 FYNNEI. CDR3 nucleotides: TGTGCCAGCAGTGAACCCCGGGCGGGGTGGGGTAATGAAAAACTGTTTTTT. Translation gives CASSEPRAGWGNEKLFF. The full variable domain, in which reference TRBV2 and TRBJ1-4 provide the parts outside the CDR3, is EPEVTQTPSHQVTQMGQEVILRCVPISNHLYFYWYRQILGQKVEFLVSFYNNEISEKSEIFDDQFSVERPDGSNFTLKIRSTKLEDSAMYFCASSEPRAGWGNEKLFFGSGTQLSVL.

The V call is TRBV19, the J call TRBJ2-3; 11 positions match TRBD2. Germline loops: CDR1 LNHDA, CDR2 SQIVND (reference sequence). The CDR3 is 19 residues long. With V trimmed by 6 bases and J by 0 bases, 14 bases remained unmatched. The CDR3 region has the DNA TGTGCCAGTAGAGGCCGACTAGCGGGACAGAAAACTAGCACAGATACGCAGTATTTT. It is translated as CASRGRLAGQKTSTDTQYF.

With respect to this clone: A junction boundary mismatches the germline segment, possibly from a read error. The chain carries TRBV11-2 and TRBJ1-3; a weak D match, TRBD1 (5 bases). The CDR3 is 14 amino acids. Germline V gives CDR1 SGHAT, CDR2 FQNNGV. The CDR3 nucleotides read TGTGCCAGCAGCTTTGCGGGGACTGGAAACGCCATATATTTT. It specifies CASSFAGTGNAIYF.

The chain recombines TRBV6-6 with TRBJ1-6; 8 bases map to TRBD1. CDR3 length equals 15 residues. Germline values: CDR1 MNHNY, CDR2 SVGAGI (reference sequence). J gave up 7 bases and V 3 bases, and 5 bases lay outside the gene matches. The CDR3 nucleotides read TGTGCCAGCAGTTATTCAGGGGGCGGGAATTCACCCCTCCACTTT. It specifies CASSYSGGGNSPLHF.

The CDR3 bases are TGTGCCAGCAGCAAAGGACAGCAAGAGACCCAGTACTTC. Amino acid sequence: CASSKGQQETQYF. The chain links TRBV21-1 to TRBJ2-5; TRBD1, the table's D call, lacks a check against the DNA. TRBV21-1 is deemed a pseudogene. The CDR3 spans 13 residues.

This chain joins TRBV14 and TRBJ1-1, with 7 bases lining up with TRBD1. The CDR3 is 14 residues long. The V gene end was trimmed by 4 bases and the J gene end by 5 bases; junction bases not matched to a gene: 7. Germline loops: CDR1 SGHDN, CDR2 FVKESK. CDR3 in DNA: TGTGCCAGCAGCCCCGGCGACAGGGTTACTGAAGCTTTCTTT. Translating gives CASSPGDRVTEAFF.

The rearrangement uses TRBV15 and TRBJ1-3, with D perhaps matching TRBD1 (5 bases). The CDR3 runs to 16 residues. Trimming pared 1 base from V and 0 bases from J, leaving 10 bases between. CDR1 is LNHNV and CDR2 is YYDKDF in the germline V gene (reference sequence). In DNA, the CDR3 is TGTGCCACCAGCAGAGCATCGACAGACTCTGGAAACACCATATATTTT. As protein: CATSRASTDSGNTIYF.

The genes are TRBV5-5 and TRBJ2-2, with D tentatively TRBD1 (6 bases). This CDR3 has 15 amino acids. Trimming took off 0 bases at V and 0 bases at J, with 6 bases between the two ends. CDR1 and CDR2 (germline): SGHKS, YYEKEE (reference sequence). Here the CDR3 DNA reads TGTGCCAGCAGCTTGGGGACAGCGAACACCGGGGAGCTGTTTTTT. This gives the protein CASSLGTANTGELFF. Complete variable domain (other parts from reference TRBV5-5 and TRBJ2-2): DAGVTQSPTHLIKTRGQQVTLRCSPISGHKSVSWYQQVLGQGPQFIFQYYEKEERGRGNFPDRFSARQFPNYSSELNVNALLLGDSALYLCASSLGTANTGELFFGEGSRLTVL.

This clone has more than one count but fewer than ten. In nucleotides, the CDR3 is TGTGCCAGCAGAGCGGACAGGGGCGGCACTGAAGCTTTCTTT. Protein sequence: CASRADRGGTEAFF. The genes are TRBV2 and TRBJ1-1; 9 positions agree with TRBD1. CDR3 length: 14 residues. CDR1 is SNHLY and CDR2 is FYNNEI in the germline V gene. V trimming: 6 bases; J trimming: 4 bases; junction bases outside the gene matches: 6.

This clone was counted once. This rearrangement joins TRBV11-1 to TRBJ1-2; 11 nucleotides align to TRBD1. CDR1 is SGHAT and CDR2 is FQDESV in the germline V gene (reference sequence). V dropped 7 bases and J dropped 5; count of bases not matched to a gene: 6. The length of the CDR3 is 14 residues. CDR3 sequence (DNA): TGTGCCAGCACCAGGACAGGGGGCATTTATGGCTACACCTTC. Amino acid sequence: CASTRTGGIYGYTF.

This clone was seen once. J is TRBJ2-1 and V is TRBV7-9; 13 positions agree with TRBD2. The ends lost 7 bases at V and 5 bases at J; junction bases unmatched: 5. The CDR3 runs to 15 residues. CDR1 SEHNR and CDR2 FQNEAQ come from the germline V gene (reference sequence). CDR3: CASTRTSGSHNEQFF. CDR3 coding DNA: TGTGCCAGCACCAGGACTAGCGGGAGCCACAATGAGCAGTTCTTC.

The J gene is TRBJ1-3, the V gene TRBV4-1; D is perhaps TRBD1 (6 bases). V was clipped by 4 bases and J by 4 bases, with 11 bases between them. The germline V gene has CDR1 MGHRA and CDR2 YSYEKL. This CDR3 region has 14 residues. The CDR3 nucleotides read TGCGCCAGCAGCCCGGGACAATCCGGAAACACCATATATTTT. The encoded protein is CASSPGQSGNTIYF.

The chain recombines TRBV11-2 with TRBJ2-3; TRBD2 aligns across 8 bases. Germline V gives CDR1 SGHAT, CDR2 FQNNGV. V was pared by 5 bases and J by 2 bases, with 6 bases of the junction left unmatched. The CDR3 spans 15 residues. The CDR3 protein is CASSPGLGSTDTQYF. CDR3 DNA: TGTGCCAGCAGCCCGGGACTAGGTTCCACAGATACGCAGTATTTT.

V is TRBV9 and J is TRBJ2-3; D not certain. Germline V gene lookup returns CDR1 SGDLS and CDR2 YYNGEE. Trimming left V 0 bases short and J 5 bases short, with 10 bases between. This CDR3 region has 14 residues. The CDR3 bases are TGTGCCAGCAGCGTAGCCGGGTCCCGAGATACGCAGTATTTT. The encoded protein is CASSVAGSRDTQYF.

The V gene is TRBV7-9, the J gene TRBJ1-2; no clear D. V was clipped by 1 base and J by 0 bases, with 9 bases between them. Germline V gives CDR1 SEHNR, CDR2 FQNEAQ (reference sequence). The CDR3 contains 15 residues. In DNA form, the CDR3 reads TGTGCCAGCAGCTTAGGTACAGACCCTAACTATGGCTACACCTTC. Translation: CASSLGTDPNYGYTF.

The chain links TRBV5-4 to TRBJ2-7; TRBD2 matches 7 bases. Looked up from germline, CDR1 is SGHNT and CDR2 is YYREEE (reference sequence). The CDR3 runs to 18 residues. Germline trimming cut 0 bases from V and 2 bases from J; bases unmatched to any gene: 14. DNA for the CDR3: TGTGCCAGCAGCTTGGGGGGGTCCTCGGGACTAAAACCCTACGAGCAGTACTTC. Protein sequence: CASSLGGSSGLKPYEQYF.

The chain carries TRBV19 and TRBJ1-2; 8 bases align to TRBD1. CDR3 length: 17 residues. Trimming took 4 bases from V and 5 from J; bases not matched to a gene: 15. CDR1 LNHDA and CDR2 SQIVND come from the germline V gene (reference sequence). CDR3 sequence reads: CASSTDRVEFFGYGYTF. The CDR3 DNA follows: TGTGCCAGTAGTACGGACAGGGTGGAATTCTTTGGGTATGGCTACACCTTC.

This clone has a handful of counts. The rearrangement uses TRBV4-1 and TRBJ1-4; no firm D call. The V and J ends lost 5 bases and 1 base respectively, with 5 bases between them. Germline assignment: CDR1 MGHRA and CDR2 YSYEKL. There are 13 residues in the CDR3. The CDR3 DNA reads TGCGCCAGCAGCGGCGGAACTAATGAAAAACTGTTTTTT. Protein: CASSGGTNEKLFF.